Included here is one T cell receptor (beta chain) sequence, with context. Germline V gives CDR1 SGHTA, CDR2 FQGNSA. The CDR3 loop spans 15 amino acids. Trimming removed 5 bases from V and 7 bases from J; junction bases left unmatched: 8. The sample originates from a study of OX40 agonist ivuxolimab in advanced cancers. Method: immunoSEQ multiplex PCR; TCRdb's copy keeps in-frame clones and lacks some. The table shows just under 100,000 clones, with 94% occurring only once. The TCR originated in an adult with an advanced solid tumor such as melanoma, head and neck, liver or kidney cancer. Sequencing used CD4+ or CD8+ T cells sorted from blood, obtained in a trial of the OX40 agonist ivuxolimab. The V gene is TRBV7-2, the J gene TRBJ2-1; 10 nucleotides line up with TRBD1. CDR3 loop: CASSRPGQGRNEQFF. As DNA, the CDR3 is TGTGCCAGCAGCCGCCCGGGACAGGGGAGGAATGAGCAGTTCTTC.